The table lists the clone carrying this TCR beta chain with a few counts. This entry belongs to a study of identical twins. A universal primer site was created by template switching, with the cDNA bearing unique molecular identifiers. Each CDR3 protein is one row after TCRdb ran MiXCR on the 5' RACE reads. The sample lists approximately 630,000 distinct CDR3 sequences, roughly 7.2% occurring once. The CDR3 totals 13 residues. CDR1 and CDR2 (germline): SGHTA, FQGNSA. Trimming pared 5 bases from V and 6 bases from J, leaving 13 bases between. This same sample was also taken into another study, of yellow fever vaccine responses in identical twins.

The J gene is TRBJ1-2, the V gene TRBV7-2; the D gene is possibly TRBD1 (6 bases). This receptor was obtained from a woman aged 18 to 35 in good health. Sequences were obtained from PBMCs. The CDR3 region has the DNA TGTGCCAGCAGCCACGACAGGCTGGATGGCTACACCTTC. It is translated as CASSHDRLDGYTF.